Reported below is one T cell receptor beta chain. The data belong to a study of blood T cell repertoires in COVID-19. In the study overall: Both acute and convalescent COVID-19 samples were obtained from the United States, Italy and Spain.

Only in-frame clones appear in the TCRdb table, and some are missing; sequencing was by immunoSEQ multiplex PCR. The sample consists of a few hundred thousand clones, about 90% of them appearing once. The CDR3 covers 12 residues. The V end was cut by 8 bases, the J end by 7 bases, with 15 bases between. Germline V lookup: CDR1 SGHTA, CDR2 FQGNSA. The chain combines TRBV7-2 with TRBJ2-7; unclear D gene. This TCR derives from a woman aged 45-59 years who had recovered from COVID-19. Sequencing was carried out using peripheral blood. This chain's CDR3 is CASPTPGEEQYF. The CDR3 DNA reads TGTGCCAGCCCCACCCCGGGTGAGGAGCAGTACTTC.